This T cell receptor beta chain was identified during a study of blood T cell repertoires in COVID-19. For the study at large: Sites in the United States, Italy and Spain provided acute and convalescent COVID-19 samples.

This CDR3 is built from 13 residues. V was trimmed by 4 bases and J by 7 bases, leaving 14 bases between them. Germline V gene lookup returns CDR1 GTSNPN and CDR2 SVGIG (reference sequence). Original processing methods: Nucleated cell number was recorded as an estimate derived from reference gene primer amplification. Some clones are missing from TCRdb's copy, which holds only in-frame ones; the method was immunoSEQ multiplex PCR. The V and J calls and the clone size are those of that table, but D and trimming were determined from the DNA. Of under 150,000 clones in the sample, approximately 79% were seen once.

Sequenced material: PBMCs or T cells enriched from blood (not recorded which). The receptor comes from a man aged 40-50 years with acute COVID-19. The chain has TRBV30 and TRBJ1-5, with D possibly TRBD1 on 5 matching bases. The CDR3: CAWKGQGHQPQHF. The CDR3 DNA sequence: TGTGCCTGGAAAGGCCAGGGCCACCAGCCCCAGCATTTT.